The 27 T cell receptor beta chains in this list originate from one sample, sequenced in a study of OX40 agonist ivuxolimab in advanced cancers. Sequenced by immunoSEQ multiplex PCR; TCRdb stores in-frame clones only, minus some. This table has some 75,000 clones, less than 90% appearing once. This sample comprised CD4+ or CD8+ T cells sorted from blood, obtained in a trial of the OX40 agonist ivuxolimab. These receptor sequences come from an adult with an advanced solid tumor such as melanoma, head and neck, liver or kidney cancer.

The chain has TRBV25-1 and TRBJ2-5; tentative D call: TRBD2 (6 bases). CDR1 is MGHDK and CDR2 is SYGVNS in the germline V gene. This CDR3 comprises 14 residues. V was clipped by 4 bases and J by 4 bases, with 13 bases between them. The CDR3 reads CASSVRAGLETQYF. The CDR3 DNA follows: TGTGCCAGCAGTGTACGGGCGGGGTTAGAGACCCAGTACTTC.

This clone was observed a few times. This sequence joins TRBV5-1 and TRBJ2-7; D ambiguous. Germline V gene lookup returns CDR1 SGHRS and CDR2 YFSETQ. CDR3 length equals 17 residues. The V gene lost 2 bases and the J gene lost 5 bases, with 23 bases spanning the gap. The DNA of the CDR3 is TGCGCCAGCAGCTTTCCTTCCCACCGCAGCCGTCCCAACGAGCAGTACTTC. Translated, it gives CASSFPSHRSRPNEQYF.

This sequence joins TRBV5-4 and TRBJ1-4, with 8 bases identical to TRBD1. Germline V lookup: CDR1 SGHNT, CDR2 YYREEE (reference sequence). The CDR3 is made up of 15 amino acids. Trimming removed 5 bases from V and 7 bases from J; junction bases left unmatched: 10. CDR3 nucleotide sequence: TGTGCCAGCAGTTTTCCCGGGACAGGAGTTGAAAAACTGTTTTTT. Translated, it gives CASSFPGTGVEKLFF.

The chain recombines TRBV19 with TRBJ1-5; D is unresolved. The CDR3 totals 15 residues. Per germline, CDR1 LNHDA and CDR2 SQIVND (reference sequence). Trimming pared 5 bases from V and 0 bases from J, leaving 11 bases between. CDR3 amino acids: CASSSQHNSNQPQHF. The CDR3 DNA reads as TGTGCCAGTAGTTCCCAGCATAATAGCAATCAGCCCCAGCATTTT.

The chain recombines TRBV7-2 with TRBJ2-3; 7 bases are a match to TRBD2. CDR1 and CDR2 (germline): SGHTA, FQGNSA. Losses at the gene ends were 1 base for V and 8 bases for J; bases not matched to a gene: 9. This CDR3 is built from 15 residues. The CDR3 is CASSLGGGEPATQYF. The CDR3 coding sequence is TGTGCCAGCAGCTTAGGGGGGGGTGAACCAGCTACGCAGTATTTT.

The J gene is TRBJ2-1, the V gene TRBV5-3; TRBD2 is a possible D gene (6 bases). TRBV5-3 is marked as an open reading frame, function uncertain. The CDR3 is made up of 17 amino acids. V was pared by 5 bases and J by 4 bases, with 22 bases between. The CDR3 region is CARRIPGLPASYNEQFF. CDR3 DNA sequence: TGTGCCAGAAGAATACCGGGACTCCCAGCATCTTACAATGAGCAGTTCTTC.

This sequence joins TRBV28 and TRBJ2-7, with D hard to call. This CDR3 comprises 12 residues. The V end was cut by 6 bases, the J end by 6 bases, with 12 bases between. CDR1 MDHEN and CDR2 SYDVKM come from the germline V gene. CDR3 DNA: TGTGCCAGCAGCACCCCCCTGGTCGAGCAGTACTTC. It specifies CASSTPLVEQYF.

V usage is TRBV15 and J usage is TRBJ1-2; no clear D. Trimming took 0 bases from V and 0 from J, leaving 11 bases between them. Germline V gives CDR1 LNHNV, CDR2 YYDKDF (reference sequence). CDR3 length equals 16 residues. CDR3 coding DNA: TGTGCCACCAGCAGAGATTACCAAAACTCTAACTATGGCTACACCTTC. Translation: CATSRDYQNSNYGYTF. Full variable domain (rest looked up from reference TRBV15 and TRBJ1-2): DAMVIQNPRYQVTQFGKPVTLSCSQTLNHNVMYWYQQKSSQAPKLLFHYYDKDFNNEADTPDNFQSRRPNTSFCFLDIRSPGLGDTAMYLCATSRDYQNSNYGYTFGSGTRLTVV.

The chain recombines TRBV5-8 with TRBJ2-6; 7 bases are a match to TRBD2. Germline CDR1 is SGHTS and CDR2 is YDEGEE. This CDR3 spans 16 amino acids. J was trimmed by 3 bases and V by 5 bases; bases with no gene match: 8. The CDR3 region has the DNA TGTGCCAGCAGTCCCGGTAGCGGGTTTGGGGCCAACGTCCTGACTTTC. Amino acid sequence: CASSPGSGFGANVLTF.

This chain uses TRBV5-1 with TRBJ2-1; TRBD1 agrees at 12 bases. Germline CDR1 and CDR2: SGHRS and YFSETQ. The CDR3 extends over 16 amino acids. Germline trimming cut 4 bases from V and 7 bases from J; bases unmatched to any gene: 9. Here the CDR3 reads CASSPDGTGGWNEQFF. CDR3 nucleotide sequence: TGCGCCAGCAGCCCGGACGGGACAGGGGGCTGGAATGAGCAGTTCTTC.

The V call is TRBV7-8, the J call TRBJ1-1; no clear D gene. Trimming shortened V by 2 bases and J by 5 bases, and 9 bases separated the two germline ends. The length of the CDR3 is 13 residues. Germline V gene data show CDR1 as SGHVS and CDR2 as FQNEAQ. CDR3: CASSLKDVTEAFF. Here the CDR3 DNA reads TGTGCCAGCAGCTTAAAGGACGTTACTGAAGCTTTCTTT.

The CDR3 here is CASSPGTANTGELFF. CDR3 sequence (DNA): TGCGCCAGCAGCCCCGGGACTGCGAACACCGGGGAGCTGTTTTTT. The chain links TRBV5-1 to TRBJ2-2, with TRBD2 as a possible D gene (6 bases). The CDR3 covers 15 residues. CDR1 is SGHRS and CDR2 is YFSETQ in the germline V gene. V was shortened by 4 bases and J by 0 bases, with 10 bases between the two germline ends.

The chain employs TRBV6-1 and TRBJ1-4; tentatively, D is TRBD1 (6 bases). Germline CDR1 and CDR2: MNHNS and SASEGT. The CDR3 length is 14 residues. The germline V and J ends were trimmed by 7 bases and 10 bases, with 19 bases remaining between them. The CDR3 sequence: CASKYREESGKLFF. The CDR3 DNA reads as TGTGCCAGCAAGTACAGGGAGGAGTCCGGAAAACTGTTTTTT.

The chain's CDR3 is CASSPASGSYEQYF. In DNA form, the CDR3 reads TGTGCCAGCTCACCGGCTAGCGGCTCCTACGAGCAGTACTTC. The chain recombines TRBV18 with TRBJ2-7, with 7 bases that match TRBD2. The ends lost 3 bases at V and 0 bases at J; junction bases unmatched: 2. There are 14 residues in the CDR3. Germline assignment: CDR1 KGHSH and CDR2 LQKENI.

The chain has TRBV30 and TRBJ2-2; 9 nucleotides align to TRBD2. This CDR3 is built from 16 residues. V dropped 3 bases and J dropped 6; count of bases not matched to a gene: 11. Germline V gene lookup returns CDR1 GTSNPN and CDR2 SVGIG (reference sequence). The CDR3 nucleotides are TGTGCCTGGAGCCCGATTGGCGGGAGGGCCCCCGGGGAGCTGTTTTTT. It codes for CAWSPIGGRAPGELFF.

The rearrangement links TRBV30 to TRBJ2-1; 14 bases agree with TRBD2. The CDR3 is 14 amino acids. Germline V CDR1 and CDR2: GTSNPN, SVGIG (reference sequence). The CDR3: CAAGLAGAYNEQFF. For the CDR3, the DNA is TGTGCTGCGGGACTAGCGGGAGCCTACAATGAGCAGTTCTTC.

Written as DNA, the CDR3 is TGCAGCGTTGAAGACCCTTACTCTGGAAACACCATATATTTT. Protein sequence: CSVEDPYSGNTIYF. The V and J genes are TRBV29-1 and TRBJ1-3; D gene uncertain. Trimming took off 0 bases at V and 0 bases at J, with 6 bases between the two ends. Germline V gene lookup returns CDR1 SQVTM and CDR2 ANQGSEA. This CDR3 comprises 14 residues.

V is TRBV28 and J is TRBJ1-5; D is possibly TRBD1 (6 bases). The ends were cut back, 3 bases at V and 0 bases at J, with 12 bases in the middle. Germline CDR1 MDHEN, CDR2 SYDVKM. The CDR3 is 16 amino acids. The CDR3 is CASSLVSGASNQPQHF. Written as DNA, the CDR3 is TGTGCCAGCAGTTTGGTGTCGGGGGCTAGCAATCAGCCCCAGCATTTT.

The chain employs TRBV5-4 and TRBJ2-3, with a possible D match to TRBD1 (5 bases). CDR3 length: 13 amino acids. CDR1 is SGHNT, CDR2 YYREEE, per germline (reference sequence). V lost 0 bases and J 3 bases, leaving 5 bases between the germline ends. CDR3 region: CASSLEGTDTQYF. In DNA form, the CDR3 reads TGTGCCAGCAGCTTGGAGGGGACAGATACGCAGTATTTT.

V is TRBV2 and J is TRBJ2-7; D may be TRBD2 (5 bases). Germline values: CDR1 SNHLY, CDR2 FYNNEI. V dropped 5 bases and J dropped 0 bases, with 5 bases sitting between them. CDR3 length equals 12 residues. Here the CDR3 DNA reads TGTGCCAGCAGTCGGGACTCCTACGAGCAGTACTTC. Amino acid sequence: CASSRDSYEQYF.

The rearrangement joins TRBV4-1 to TRBJ1-2; 7 bases line up with TRBD1. Germline V lookup: CDR1 MGHRA, CDR2 YSYEKL. The CDR3 loop spans 14 amino acids. The trim removed 3 bases at V and 4 bases at J, leaving 5 bases unmatched. The CDR3 DNA reads TGCGCCAGCAGCCACCGGGACAGAGGCTATGGCTACACCTTC. Its protein product is CASSHRDRGYGYTF.

This clone has a handful of counts. The chain employs TRBV29-1 and TRBJ1-1; D may be TRBD1 (6 bases). The CDR3 has 13 amino acids. V lost 5 bases, J lost 1 base, and 11 bases lay in between. Germline V gene lookup returns CDR1 SQVTM and CDR2 ANQGSEA. The CDR3 DNA reads TGCAGCGTTATGGGACATCCGAACACTGAAGCTTTCTTT. The encoded protein is CSVMGHPNTEAFF.

The count of this clone is one. The J gene is TRBJ1-5, the V gene TRBV2; possible D gene TRBD1, 5 bases. Germline CDR1 SNHLY, CDR2 FYNNEI. V was clipped by 7 bases and J by 7 bases, with 14 bases between them. This CDR3 spans 13 amino acids. The CDR3 sequence: CASTLRRDQPQHF. The CDR3 DNA follows: TGTGCCAGCACCCTCCGCCGGGACCAGCCCCAGCATTTT.

The rearrangement joins TRBV5-5 to TRBJ1-5; D not resolved. Per the germline V gene, CDR1 is SGHKS and CDR2 is YYEKEE (reference sequence). The ends were cut back, 2 bases at V and 9 bases at J, with 15 bases in the middle. This CDR3 has 14 residues. The CDR3 DNA is TGTGCCAGCAGCTTTCGGGCAGGCAACGGGCCCCAGCATTTT. It encodes CASSFRAGNGPQHF.

The CDR3 here is CASDRGQGLRGGQETQYF. The CDR3 DNA reads TGTGCTAGTGATAGAGGACAGGGGCTCCGCGGGGGTCAAGAGACCCAGTACTTC. This rearrangement joins TRBV12-5 to TRBJ2-5; 9 nucleotides line up with TRBD1. With V trimmed by 7 bases and J by 2 bases, 17 bases remained unmatched. There are 18 residues in the CDR3. Germline loops: CDR1 LGHNT, CDR2 FRNRAP.

This clone was recorded once. This chain joins TRBV28 and TRBJ1-4; D remains ambiguous. The germline V and J ends were trimmed by 10 bases and 5 bases, with 17 bases remaining between them. The germline V gene encodes CDR1 MDHEN and CDR2 SYDVKM. The CDR3 has 14 amino acids. The DNA of the CDR3 is TGTGCCATCAACTCGGGTAGATCGAATGAAAAACTGTTTTTT. Amino acids: CAINSGRSNEKLFF.

The V and J genes are TRBV14 and TRBJ2-1; 11 bases align to TRBD2. This CDR3 comprises 15 residues. Germline CDR1 and CDR2: SGHDN and FVKESK. V dropped 4 bases and J dropped 9; count of bases not matched to a gene: 8. CDR3 in amino acids: CASSRVSGGASEQFF. The CDR3 coding sequence is TGTGCCAGCAGCCGAGTTAGCGGGGGGGCCAGTGAGCAGTTCTTC.